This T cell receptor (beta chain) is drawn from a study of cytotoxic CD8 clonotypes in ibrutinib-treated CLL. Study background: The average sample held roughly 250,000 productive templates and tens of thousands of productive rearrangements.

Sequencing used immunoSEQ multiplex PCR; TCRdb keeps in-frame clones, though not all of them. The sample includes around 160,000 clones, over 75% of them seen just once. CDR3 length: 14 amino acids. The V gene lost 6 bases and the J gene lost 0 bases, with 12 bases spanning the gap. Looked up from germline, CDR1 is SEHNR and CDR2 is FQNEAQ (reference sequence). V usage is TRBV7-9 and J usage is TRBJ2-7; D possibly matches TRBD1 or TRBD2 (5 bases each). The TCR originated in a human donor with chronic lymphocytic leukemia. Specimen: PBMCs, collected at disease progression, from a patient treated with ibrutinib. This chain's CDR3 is CASRRDGSSYEQYF. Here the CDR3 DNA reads TGTGCCAGCAGACGGGACGGAAGCTCCTACGAGCAGTACTTC.